This T cell receptor beta chain was sequenced for a study of T-cell memory formation after mild COVID-19. TCRdb redid the calling of the 5' RACE reads with MiXCR, one entry per CDR3 protein. The data show about 210,000 distinct CDR3 sequences, about 10% seen once. Study conclusions and caveats: Among CD4+ contracting clones, most were CM and EM, and CD8+ ones EMRA. The pre-infection memory compartment contained some responding clones, suggesting cross-reactive memory joined.

The CDR3 runs 19 residues. Germline CDR1 reads SGHTA; CDR2 reads FQGNSA. The ends lost 3 bases at V and 0 bases at J; junction bases unmatched: 7. A word on this clonotype: The antigen is not known.

The receptor was derived from a man in his late teens or twenties who had mild COVID-19 (a few samples of this study predate the infection). Cell type and time point are not known. Sequenced sample: PBMCs or a T cell subset sorted from them (not recorded which). The gene calls are TRBV7-2 and TRBJ2-1, with TRBD2 matching over 14 bases. The CDR3 is CASSFTGTSGGYSYNEQFF. The CDR3 DNA reads as TGTGCCAGCAGCTTCACCGGGACTAGCGGGGGCTACTCCTACAATGAGCAGTTCTTC.